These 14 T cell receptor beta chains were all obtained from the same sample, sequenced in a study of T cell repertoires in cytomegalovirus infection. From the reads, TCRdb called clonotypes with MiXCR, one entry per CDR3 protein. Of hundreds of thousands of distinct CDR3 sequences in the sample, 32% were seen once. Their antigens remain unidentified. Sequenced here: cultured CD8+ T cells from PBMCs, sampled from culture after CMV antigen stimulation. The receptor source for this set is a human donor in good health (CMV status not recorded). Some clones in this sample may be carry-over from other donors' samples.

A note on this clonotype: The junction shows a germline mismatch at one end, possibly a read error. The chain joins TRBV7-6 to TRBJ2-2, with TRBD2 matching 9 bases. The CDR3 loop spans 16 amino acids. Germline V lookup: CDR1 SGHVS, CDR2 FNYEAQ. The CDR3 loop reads CASSLGLARNTGELFF. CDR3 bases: TGTGCTAGCAGCCTGGGACTAGCTAGGAACACCGGGGAGCTGTTTTTT.

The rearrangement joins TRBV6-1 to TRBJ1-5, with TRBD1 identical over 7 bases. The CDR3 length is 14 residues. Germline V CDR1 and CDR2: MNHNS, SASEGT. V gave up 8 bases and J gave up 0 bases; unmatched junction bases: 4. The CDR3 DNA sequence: TGTGCCAGCGAACAGGGGCTTAGCAATCAGCCCCAGCATTTT. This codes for CASEQGLSNQPQHF.

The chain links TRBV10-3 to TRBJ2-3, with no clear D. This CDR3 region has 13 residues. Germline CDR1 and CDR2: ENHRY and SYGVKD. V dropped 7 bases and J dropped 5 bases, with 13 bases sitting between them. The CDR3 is CAITLLPGDTQYF. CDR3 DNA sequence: TGTGCCATCACGCTACTCCCGGGAGATACGCAGTATTTT.

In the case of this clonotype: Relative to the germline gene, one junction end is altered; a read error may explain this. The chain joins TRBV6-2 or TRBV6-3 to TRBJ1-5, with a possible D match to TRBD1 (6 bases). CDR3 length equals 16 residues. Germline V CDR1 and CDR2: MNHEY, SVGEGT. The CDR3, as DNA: TGTGCCAGCAGCCAAACCACAGGGCTCGAGAGTCAGCCCCGGCATTTT. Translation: CASSQTTGLESQPRHF.

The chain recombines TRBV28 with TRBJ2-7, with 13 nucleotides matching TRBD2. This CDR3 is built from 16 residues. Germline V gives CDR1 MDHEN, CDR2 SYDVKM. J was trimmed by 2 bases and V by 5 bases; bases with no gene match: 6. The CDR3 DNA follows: TGTGCCAGCAGTCCTGGGACTAGCGGGGATACCTACGAGCAGTACGTC. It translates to CASSPGTSGDTYEQYV.

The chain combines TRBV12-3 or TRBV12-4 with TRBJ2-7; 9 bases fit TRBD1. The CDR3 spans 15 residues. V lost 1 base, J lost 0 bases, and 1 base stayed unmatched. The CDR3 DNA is TGTGCCAGCAGTTTAGGACAGGGGGTCTCCTACGAGCAGTACTTC. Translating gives CASSLGQGVSYEQYF.

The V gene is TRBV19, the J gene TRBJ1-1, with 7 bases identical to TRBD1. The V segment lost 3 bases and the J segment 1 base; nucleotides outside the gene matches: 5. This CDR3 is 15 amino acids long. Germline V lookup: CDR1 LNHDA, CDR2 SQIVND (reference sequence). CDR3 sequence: CASSIGQVRNTEAFF. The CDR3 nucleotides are TGTGCCAGTAGTATCGGACAGGTCCGGAACACTGAAGCTTTCTTT.

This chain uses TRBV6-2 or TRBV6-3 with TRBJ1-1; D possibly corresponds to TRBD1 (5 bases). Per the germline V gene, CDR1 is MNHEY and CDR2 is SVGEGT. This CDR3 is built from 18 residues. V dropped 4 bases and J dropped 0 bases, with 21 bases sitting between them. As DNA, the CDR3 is TGTGCCAGCAGTTGGGGACCTGGGACGGCCGAACTGAACACTGAAGCTTTCTTT. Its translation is CASSWGPGTAELNTEAFF.

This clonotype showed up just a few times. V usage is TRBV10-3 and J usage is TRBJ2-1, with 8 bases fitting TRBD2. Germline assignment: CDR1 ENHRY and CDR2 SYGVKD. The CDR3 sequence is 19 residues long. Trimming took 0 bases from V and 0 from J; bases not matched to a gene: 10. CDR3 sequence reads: CAISESGGGPPSSYNEQFF. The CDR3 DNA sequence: TGTGCCATCAGTGAGTCGGGCGGGGGGCCCCCGAGCTCCTACAATGAGCAGTTCTTC.

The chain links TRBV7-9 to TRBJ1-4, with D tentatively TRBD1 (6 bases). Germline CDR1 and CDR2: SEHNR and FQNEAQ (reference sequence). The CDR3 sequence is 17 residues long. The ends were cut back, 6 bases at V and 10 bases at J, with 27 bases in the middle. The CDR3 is CASSHSRRLQGGIKLFF. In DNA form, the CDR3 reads TGTGCCAGCAGTCACTCGCGCCGGCTACAGGGAGGAATAAAACTGTTTTTT.

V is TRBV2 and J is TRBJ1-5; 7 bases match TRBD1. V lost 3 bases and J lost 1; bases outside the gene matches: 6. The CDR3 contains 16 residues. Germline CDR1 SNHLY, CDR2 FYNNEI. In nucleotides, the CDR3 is TGTGCCAGCAGTGAGTTAACAGGGGCAAGCAATCAGCCCCAGCATTTT. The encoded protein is CASSELTGASNQPQHF.

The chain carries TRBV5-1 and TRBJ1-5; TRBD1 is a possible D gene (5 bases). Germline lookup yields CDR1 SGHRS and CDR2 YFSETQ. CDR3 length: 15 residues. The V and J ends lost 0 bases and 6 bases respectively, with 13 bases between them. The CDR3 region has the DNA TGCGCCAGCAGCTTGGACCCAGGGCGGAGTCAGCCCCAGCATTTT. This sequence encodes CASSLDPGRSQPQHF.

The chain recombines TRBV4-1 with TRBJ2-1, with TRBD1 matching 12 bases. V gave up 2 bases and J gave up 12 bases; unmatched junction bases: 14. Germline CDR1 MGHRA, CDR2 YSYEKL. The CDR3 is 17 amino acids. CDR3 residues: CASSQKGGGTGGGLQFF. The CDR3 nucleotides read TGCGCCAGCAGCCAAAAGGGGGGGGGGACAGGGGGCGGATTGCAGTTCTTC.

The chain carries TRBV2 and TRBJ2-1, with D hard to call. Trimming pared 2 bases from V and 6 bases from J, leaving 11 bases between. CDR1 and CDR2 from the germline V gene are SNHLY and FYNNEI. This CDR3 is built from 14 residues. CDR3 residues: CASSERSYLNEQFF. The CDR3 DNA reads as TGTGCCAGCAGTGAAAGATCCTACCTCAATGAGCAGTTCTTC.